Here is one T cell receptor (beta chain) with its context. The table came from immunoSEQ multiplex PCR; TCRdb's copy has only in-frame clones and leaves some out. The sample contains roughly 260,000 clones, approximately 91% of which appear only once. These data originate in a study of blood T cell repertoires in COVID-19. Overall study context: From the United States, Italy and Spain came samples of acute and convalescent COVID-19. PBMCs, B-cell-depleted T cells, or T cells were the source of the cDNA or gDNA that made up the material.

The cohort comprised adults aged 18 to 89 years residing in approximately 25 US areas. CDR3 length: 15 amino acids. The V segment lost 3 bases and the J segment 2 bases; nucleotides outside the gene matches: 6. Germline V lookup: CDR1 SGHAT, CDR2 FQNNGV. Sequencing used PBMCs or T cells enriched from blood (not recorded which). This TCR came from a human donor in a cohort exposed to, infected with or recovered from COVID-19 (not recorded which). The donor label of this sample is uncertain. This chain uses TRBV11-2 with TRBJ1-1; 7 bases fit TRBD1. The chain's CDR3 is CASSLNRGFNTEAFF. In nucleotides, the CDR3 is TGTGCCAGCAGCTTGAACAGGGGATTCAACACTGAAGCTTTCTTT.